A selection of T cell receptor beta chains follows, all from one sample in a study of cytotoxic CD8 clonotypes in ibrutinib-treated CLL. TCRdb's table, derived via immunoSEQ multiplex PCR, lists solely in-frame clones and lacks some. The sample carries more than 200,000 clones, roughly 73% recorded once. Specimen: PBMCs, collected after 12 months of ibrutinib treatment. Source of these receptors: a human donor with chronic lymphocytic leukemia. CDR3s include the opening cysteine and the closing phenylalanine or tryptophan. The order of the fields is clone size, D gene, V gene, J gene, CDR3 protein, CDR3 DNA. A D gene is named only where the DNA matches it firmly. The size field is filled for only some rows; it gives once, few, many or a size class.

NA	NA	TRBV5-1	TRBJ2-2	CASSPRPLGTRYTGELFF	TGCGCCAGCAGCCCTCGCCCTCTCGGGACAAGGTACACCGGGGAGCTGTTTTTT
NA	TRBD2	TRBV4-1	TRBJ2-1	CASSHPTSSEQFF	TGCGCCAGCAGCCACCCGACTAGCTCGGAGCAGTTCTTC
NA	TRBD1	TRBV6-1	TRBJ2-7	CASSYPGQTYEQYF	TGTGCCAGCAGCTATCCGGGACAGACCTACGAGCAGTACTTC
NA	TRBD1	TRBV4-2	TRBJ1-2	CASSSSGTGAAYTF	TGTGCCAGCAGCTCCTCCGGGACAGGGGCAGCCTACACCTTC
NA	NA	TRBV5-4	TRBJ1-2	CASSTEGFHYGYTF	TGTGCCAGCAGCACCGAGGGTTTCCACTATGGCTACACCTTC
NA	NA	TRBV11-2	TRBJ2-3	CASSLASITDTQYF	TGTGCCAGCAGCTTAGCGAGTATTACAGATACGCAGTATTTT
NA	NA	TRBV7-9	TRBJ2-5	CASSLGIQETQYF	TGTGCCAGCAGCTTAGGGATACAAGAGACCCAGTACTTC
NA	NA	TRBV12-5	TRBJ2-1	CASGSDSSYNEQFF	TGTGCTAGTGGTTCCGATAGCTCCTACAATGAGCAGTTCTTC
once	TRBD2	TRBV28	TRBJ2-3	CASSRGRGPSTDTQYF	TGTGCCAGCAGTCGGGGGAGGGGCCCAAGCACAGATACGCAGTATTTT
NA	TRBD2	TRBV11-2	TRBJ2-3	CASLLAGTDTQYF	TGTGCCAGCCTACTAGCGGGGACAGATACGCAGTATTTT
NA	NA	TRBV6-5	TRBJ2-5	CASREGGAQYF	TGTGCCAGCAGGGAGGGTGGGGCCCAGTACTTC
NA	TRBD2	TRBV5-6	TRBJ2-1	CASSSYSGGSYNEQFF	TGTGCCAGCAGCTCATATAGCGGGGGTAGCTACAATGAGCAGTTCTTC
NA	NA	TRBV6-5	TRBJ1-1	CATWRAGTEAFF	TGTGCCACCTGGCGGGCGGGCACTGAAGCTTTCTTT
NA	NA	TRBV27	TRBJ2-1	CASRLSGRDPYNEQFF	TGTGCCAGCAGGCTTTCAGGGCGAGATCCCTACAATGAGCAGTTCTTC
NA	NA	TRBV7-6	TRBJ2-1	CASSLALADNEQFF	TGTGCCAGCAGCTTAGCCTTAGCGGACAATGAGCAGTTCTTC
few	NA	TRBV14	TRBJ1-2	CASSLQQGWNYGYTF	TGTGCCAGCAGCCTTCAACAGGGTTGGAACTATGGCTACACCTTC
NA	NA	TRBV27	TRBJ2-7	CASSDQGWREQYF	TGTGCCAGCAGTGACCAGGGTTGGCGCGAGCAGTACTTC
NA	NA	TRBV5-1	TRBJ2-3	CASSLDWVTDTQYF	TGCGCCAGCAGCCTGGATTGGGTCACAGATACGCAGTATTTT
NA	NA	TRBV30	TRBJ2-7	CAWSVESATAPYEQYF	TGTGCCTGGAGTGTGGAGTCCGCGACAGCGCCCTACGAGCAGTACTTC
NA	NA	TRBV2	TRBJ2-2	CASSLTHLATGELFF	TGTGCCAGCAGCCTGACTCATTTGGCTACCGGGGAGCTGTTTTTT
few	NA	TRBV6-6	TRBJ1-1	CASRADYRDTEAFF	TGTGCCAGCAGGGCGGACTACAGGGACACTGAAGCTTTCTTT
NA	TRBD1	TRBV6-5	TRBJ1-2	CASSYGPRDSFGGYTF	TGTGCCAGCAGTTACGGCCCCAGGGACAGCTTCGGTGGCTACACCTTC
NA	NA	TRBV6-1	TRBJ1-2	CASSEGSYGYTF	TGTGCCAGCAGTGAAGGCAGCTATGGCTACACCTTC
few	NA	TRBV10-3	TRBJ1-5	CAIPGQTFCNQPQHF	TGTGCCATTCCCGGACAGACTTTTTGCAATCAGCCCCAGCATTTT
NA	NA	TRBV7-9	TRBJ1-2	CASSLGATRDGYTF	TGTGCCAGCAGCTTAGGGGCGACGCGGGATGGCTACACCTTC
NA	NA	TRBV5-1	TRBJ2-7	CASSLASRDPYEQYF	TGCGCCAGCAGCTTGGCCTCCAGGGACCCCTACGAGCAGTACTTC